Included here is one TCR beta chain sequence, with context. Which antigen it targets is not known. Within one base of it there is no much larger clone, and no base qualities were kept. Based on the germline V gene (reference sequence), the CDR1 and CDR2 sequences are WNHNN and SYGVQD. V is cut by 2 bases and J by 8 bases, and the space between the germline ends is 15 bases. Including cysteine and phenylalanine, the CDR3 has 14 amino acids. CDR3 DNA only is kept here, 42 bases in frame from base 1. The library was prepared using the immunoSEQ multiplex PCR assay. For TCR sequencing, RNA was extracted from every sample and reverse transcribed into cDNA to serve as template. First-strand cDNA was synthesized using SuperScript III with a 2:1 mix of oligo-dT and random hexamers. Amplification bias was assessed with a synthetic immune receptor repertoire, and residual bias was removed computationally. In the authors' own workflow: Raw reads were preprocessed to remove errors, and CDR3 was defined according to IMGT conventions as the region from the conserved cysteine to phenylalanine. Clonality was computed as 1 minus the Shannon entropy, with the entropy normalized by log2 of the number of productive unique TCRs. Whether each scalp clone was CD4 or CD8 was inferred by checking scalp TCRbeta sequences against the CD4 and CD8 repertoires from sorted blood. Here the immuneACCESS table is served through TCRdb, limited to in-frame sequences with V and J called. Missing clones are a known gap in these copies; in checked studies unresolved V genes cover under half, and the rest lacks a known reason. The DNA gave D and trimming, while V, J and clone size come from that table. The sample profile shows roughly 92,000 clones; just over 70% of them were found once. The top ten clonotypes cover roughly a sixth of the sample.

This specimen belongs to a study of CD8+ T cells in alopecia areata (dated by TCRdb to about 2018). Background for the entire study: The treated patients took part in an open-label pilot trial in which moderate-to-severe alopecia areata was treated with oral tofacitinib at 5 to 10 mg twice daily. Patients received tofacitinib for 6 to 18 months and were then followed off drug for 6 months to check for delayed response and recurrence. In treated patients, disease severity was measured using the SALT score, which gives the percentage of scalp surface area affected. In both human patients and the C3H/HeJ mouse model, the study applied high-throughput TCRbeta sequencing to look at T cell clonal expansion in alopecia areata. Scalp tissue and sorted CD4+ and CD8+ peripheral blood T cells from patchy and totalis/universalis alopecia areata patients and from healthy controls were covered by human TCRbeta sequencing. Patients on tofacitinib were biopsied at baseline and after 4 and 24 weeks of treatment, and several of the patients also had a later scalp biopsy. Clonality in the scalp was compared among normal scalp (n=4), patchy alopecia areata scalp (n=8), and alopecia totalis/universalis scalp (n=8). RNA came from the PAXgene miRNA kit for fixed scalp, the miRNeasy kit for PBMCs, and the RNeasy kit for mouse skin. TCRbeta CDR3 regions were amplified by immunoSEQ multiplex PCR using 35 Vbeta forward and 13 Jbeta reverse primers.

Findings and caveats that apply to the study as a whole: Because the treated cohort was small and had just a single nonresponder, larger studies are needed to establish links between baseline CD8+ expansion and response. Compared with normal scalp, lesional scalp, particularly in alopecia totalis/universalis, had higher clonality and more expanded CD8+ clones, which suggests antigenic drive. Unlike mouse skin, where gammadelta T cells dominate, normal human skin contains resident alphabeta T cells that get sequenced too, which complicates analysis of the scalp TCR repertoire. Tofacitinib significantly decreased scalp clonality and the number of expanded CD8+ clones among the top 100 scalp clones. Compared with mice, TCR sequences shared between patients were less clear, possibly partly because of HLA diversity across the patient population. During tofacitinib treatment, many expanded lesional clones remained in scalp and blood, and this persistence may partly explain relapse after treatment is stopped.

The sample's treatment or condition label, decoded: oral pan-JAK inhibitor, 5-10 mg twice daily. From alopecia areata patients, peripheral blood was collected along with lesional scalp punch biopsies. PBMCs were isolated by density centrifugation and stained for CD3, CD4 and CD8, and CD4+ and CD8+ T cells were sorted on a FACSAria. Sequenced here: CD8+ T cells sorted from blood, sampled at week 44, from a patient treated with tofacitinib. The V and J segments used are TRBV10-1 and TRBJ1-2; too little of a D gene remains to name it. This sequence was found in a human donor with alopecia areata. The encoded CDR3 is CASSEDVTEGGYTF. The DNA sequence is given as TGCGCCAGCAGTGAGGACGTTACCGAAGGGGGCTACACCTTC.